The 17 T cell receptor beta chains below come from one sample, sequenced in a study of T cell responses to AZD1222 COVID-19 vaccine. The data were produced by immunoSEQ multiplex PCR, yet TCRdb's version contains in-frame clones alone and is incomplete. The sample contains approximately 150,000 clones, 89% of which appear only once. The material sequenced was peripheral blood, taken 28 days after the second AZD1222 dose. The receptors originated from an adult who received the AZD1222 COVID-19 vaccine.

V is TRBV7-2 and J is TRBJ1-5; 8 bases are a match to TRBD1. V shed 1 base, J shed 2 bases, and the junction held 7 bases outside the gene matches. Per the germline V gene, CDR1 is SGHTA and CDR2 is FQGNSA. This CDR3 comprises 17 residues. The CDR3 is CASSLGVDRGGNQPQHF. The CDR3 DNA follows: TGTGCCAGCAGCTTAGGGGTCGACAGGGGCGGCAATCAGCCCCAGCATTTT.

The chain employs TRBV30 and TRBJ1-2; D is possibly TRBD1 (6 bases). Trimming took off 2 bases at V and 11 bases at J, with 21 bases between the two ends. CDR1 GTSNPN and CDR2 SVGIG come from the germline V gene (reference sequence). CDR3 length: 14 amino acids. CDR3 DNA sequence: TGTGCCTGGAGTCCTGGGGGCAAGGGTGCCCTATACACCTTC. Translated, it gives CAWSPGGKGALYTF. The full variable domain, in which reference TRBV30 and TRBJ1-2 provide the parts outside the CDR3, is SQTIHQWPATLVQPVGSPLSLECTVEGTSNPNLYWYRQAAGRGLQLLFYSVGIGQISSEVPQNLSASRPQDRQFILSSKKLLLSDSGFYLCAWSPGGKGALYTFGSGTRLTVV.

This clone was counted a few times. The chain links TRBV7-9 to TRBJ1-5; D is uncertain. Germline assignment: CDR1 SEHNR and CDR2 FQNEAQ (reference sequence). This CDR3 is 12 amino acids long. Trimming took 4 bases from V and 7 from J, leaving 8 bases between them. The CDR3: CASSSFGQPQHF. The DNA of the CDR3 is TGTGCCAGCAGCTCGTTCGGGCAGCCCCAGCATTTT.

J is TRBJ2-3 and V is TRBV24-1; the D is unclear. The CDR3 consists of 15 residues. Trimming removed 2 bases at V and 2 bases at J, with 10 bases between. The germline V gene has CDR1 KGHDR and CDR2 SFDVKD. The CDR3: CATSDYTDDTDTQYF. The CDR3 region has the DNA TGTGCCACCAGTGATTACACGGACGACACAGATACGCAGTATTTT.

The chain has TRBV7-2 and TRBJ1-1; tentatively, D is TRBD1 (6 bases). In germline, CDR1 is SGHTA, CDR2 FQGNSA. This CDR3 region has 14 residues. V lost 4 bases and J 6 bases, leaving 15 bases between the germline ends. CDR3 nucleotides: TGTGCCAGCAGCTCCACAGGGCCTTCGGCTGAAGCTTTCTTT. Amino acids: CASSSTGPSAEAFF. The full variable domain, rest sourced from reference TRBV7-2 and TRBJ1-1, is GAGVSQSPSNKVTEKGKDVELRCDPISGHTALYWYRQSLGQGLEFLIYFQGNSAPDKSGLPSDRFSAERTGGSVSTLTIQRTQQEDSAVYLCASSSTGPSAEAFFGQGTRLTVV.

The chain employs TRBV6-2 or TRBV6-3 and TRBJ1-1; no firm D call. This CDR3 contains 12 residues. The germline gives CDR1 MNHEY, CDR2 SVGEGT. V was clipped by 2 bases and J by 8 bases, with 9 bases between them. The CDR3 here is CASSYVRMEAFF. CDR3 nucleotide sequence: TGTGCCAGCAGTTACGTAAGGATGGAAGCTTTCTTT.

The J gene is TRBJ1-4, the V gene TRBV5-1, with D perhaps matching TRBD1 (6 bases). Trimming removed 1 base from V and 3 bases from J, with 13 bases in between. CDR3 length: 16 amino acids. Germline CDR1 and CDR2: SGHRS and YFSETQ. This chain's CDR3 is CASSLWQPGANEKLFF. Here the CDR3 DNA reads TGCGCCAGCAGCTTGTGGCAGCCAGGGGCTAATGAAAAACTGTTTTTT.

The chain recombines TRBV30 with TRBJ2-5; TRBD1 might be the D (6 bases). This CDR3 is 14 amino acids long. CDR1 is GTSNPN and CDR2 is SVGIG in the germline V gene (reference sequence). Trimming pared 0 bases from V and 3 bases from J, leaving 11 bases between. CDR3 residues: CAWSVGTWEETQYF. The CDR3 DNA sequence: TGTGCCTGGAGTGTAGGGACATGGGAAGAGACCCAGTACTTC.

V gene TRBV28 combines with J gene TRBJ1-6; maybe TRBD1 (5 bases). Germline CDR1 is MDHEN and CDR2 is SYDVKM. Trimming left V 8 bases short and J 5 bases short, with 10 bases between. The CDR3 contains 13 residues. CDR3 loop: CASGGVNNSPLHF. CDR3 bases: TGTGCCAGCGGGGGGGTAAATAATTCACCCCTCCACTTT.

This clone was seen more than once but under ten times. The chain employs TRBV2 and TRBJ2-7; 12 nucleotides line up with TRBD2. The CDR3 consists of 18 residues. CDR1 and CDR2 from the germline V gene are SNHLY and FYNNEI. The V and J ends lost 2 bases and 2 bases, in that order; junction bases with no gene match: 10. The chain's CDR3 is CASSELTSGRSTTYEQYF. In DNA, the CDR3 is TGTGCCAGCAGTGAATTGACTAGCGGGAGAAGTACGACCTACGAGCAGTACTTC.

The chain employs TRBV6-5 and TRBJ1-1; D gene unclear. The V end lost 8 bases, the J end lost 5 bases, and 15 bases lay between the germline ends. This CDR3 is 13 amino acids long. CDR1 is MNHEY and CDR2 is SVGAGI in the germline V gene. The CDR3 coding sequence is TGTGCCAGCTCCGGAAGGGCAGCGACTGAAGCTTTCTTT. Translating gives CASSGRAATEAFF.

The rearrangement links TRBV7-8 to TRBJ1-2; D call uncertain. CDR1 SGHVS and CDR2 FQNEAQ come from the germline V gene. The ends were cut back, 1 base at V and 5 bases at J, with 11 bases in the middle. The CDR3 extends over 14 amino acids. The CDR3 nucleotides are TGTGCCAGCAGCTTAGAGAGGGCGGGTTATGGCTACACCTTC. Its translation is CASSLERAGYGYTF.

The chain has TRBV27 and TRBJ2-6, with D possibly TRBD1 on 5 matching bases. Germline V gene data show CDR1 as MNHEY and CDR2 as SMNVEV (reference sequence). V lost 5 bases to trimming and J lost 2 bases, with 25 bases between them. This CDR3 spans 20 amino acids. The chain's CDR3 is CASSLTGQGTSATGANVLTF. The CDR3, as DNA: TGTGCCAGCAGTCTAACGGGTCAGGGCACCTCGGCAACTGGGGCCAACGTCCTGACTTTC.

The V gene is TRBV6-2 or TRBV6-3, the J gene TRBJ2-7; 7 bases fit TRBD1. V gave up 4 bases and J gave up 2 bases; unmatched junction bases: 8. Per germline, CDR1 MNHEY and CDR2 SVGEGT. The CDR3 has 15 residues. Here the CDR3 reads CASSLSGDRPYEQYF. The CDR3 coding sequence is TGTGCCAGCAGTTTATCCGGGGACAGACCCTACGAGCAGTACTTC.

As DNA, the CDR3 is TGTGCCAGCAGTTTTAGGGCCACGGGAAGCTCCTACGAGCAGTACTTC. Translating it yields CASSFRATGSSYEQYF. This chain uses TRBV27 with TRBJ2-7; tentative D call: TRBD2 (5 bases). Trimming removed 3 bases from V and 0 bases from J, with 15 bases in between. The CDR3 totals 16 residues. In germline, CDR1 is MNHEY, CDR2 SMNVEV (reference sequence).

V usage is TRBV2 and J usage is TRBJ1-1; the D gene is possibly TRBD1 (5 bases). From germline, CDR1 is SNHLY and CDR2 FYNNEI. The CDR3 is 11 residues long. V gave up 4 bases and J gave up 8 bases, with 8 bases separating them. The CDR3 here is CASSGGTEAFF. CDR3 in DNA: TGTGCCAGCAGTGGAGGGACGGAAGCTTTCTTT.

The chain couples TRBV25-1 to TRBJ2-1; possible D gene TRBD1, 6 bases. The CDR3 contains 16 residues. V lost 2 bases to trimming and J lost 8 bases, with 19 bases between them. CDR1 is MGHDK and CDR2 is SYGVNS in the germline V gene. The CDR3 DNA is TGTGCCAGCAGTGAAGGTAACAGGGCCTTAGGGGATGAGCAGTTCTTC. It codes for CASSEGNRALGDEQFF.